This entry is about one TCR beta chain. Only in-frame clones appear in the TCRdb table, and some are missing; sequencing was by immunoSEQ multiplex PCR. The repertoire consists of about 100,000 clones, with approximately 90% occurring once and the leading ten covering 1% to 1.5%. The sample is drawn from a study of T cell changes during pregnancy in multiple sclerosis. Germline V gives CDR1 LNHNV, CDR2 YYDKDF (reference sequence). The ends were cut back, 0 bases at V and 3 bases at J, with 17 bases in the middle. This CDR3 has 17 amino acids. The chain couples TRBV15 to TRBJ1-2; D is possibly TRBD1 (5 bases). The sequences come from peripheral blood, collected in the second trimester of pregnancy. This TCR came from a female donor with multiple sclerosis, enrolled in a pregnancy study. CDR3 protein: CATSRENRRAGDYGYTF. In DNA, the CDR3 is TGTGCCACCAGCAGAGAAAACCGCAGGGCTGGCGACTATGGCTACACCTTC.